This is a list of T cell receptor beta chains from one sample in a study of cytomegalovirus exposure and HLA in healthy donors. Only in-frame clones appear in the TCRdb table, and some are missing; sequencing was by immunoSEQ multiplex PCR. The table lists about 90,000 clones, roughly 84% of them singletons. Sequencing was carried out using PBMCs. The receptors here all came from a man younger than 30 in good health and CMV-seronegative. The CDR3 runs from the conserved cysteine through the conserved F or W. The D gene is left open where the match is weak. Clone size, where shown, is once, few, many, or a class for clones that have expanded.

D,size,V,J,CDR3,DNA
.,.,TRBV6-1,TRBJ2-3,CASGGGSGYTDTQYF,TGTGCCAGCGGTGGTGGTAGCGGATACACAGATACGCAGTATTTT
.,.,TRBV28,TRBJ1-2,CASSFGSGGVVSYTF,TGTGCCAGCAGTTTTGGATCTGGCGGTGTGGTGAGCTACACCTTC
TRBD1,.,TRBV2,TRBJ1-4,CASSGKQGFLPNEKLFF,TGTGCCAGCAGTGGTAAACAGGGGTTTCTCCCTAATGAAAAACTGTTTTTT
TRBD1,.,TRBV28,TRBJ1-3,CASSFTRSGTGASRNTIYF,TGTGCCAGCAGTTTTACCCGTTCCGGGACAGGGGCGTCGAGGAACACCATATATTTT
.,.,TRBV7-2,TRBJ2-1,CASTRGRTNNEQFF,TGTGCCAGCACCCGTGGGAGGACTAACAATGAGCAGTTCTTC
.,.,TRBV9,TRBJ1-1,CASSGALGHTEAFF,TGTGCCAGCAGCGGGGCTTTGGGGCACACTGAAGCTTTCTTT
.,.,TRBV10-3,TRBJ1-1,CAISEVTDNTEAFF,TGTGCCATCAGTGAAGTGACAGATAACACTGAAGCTTTCTTT
.,.,TRBV11-2,TRBJ1-4,CASSLEGSRNEKLFF,TGTGCCAGCAGCTTAGAGGGGAGTAGGAATGAAAAACTGTTTTTT
TRBD1,.,TRBV27,TRBJ2-6,CASTQGGSGANVLTF,TGTGCCAGCACGCAAGGGGGCAGTGGGGCCAACGTCCTGACTTTC
.,.,TRBV2,TRBJ2-6,CASSERGAGANVLTF,TGTGCCAGCAGTGAAAGGGGCGCTGGGGCCAACGTCCTGACTTTC
.,once,TRBV25-1,TRBJ1-2,CASSEYPGSGYTF,TGTGCCAGCAGTGAATATCCGGGTAGTGGCTACACCTTC
TRBD2,.,TRBV18,TRBJ2-5,CASSPIAGGLETQYF,TGTGCCAGCTCCCCGATAGCGGGAGGGTTGGAGACCCAGTACTTC
TRBD2,.,TRBV29-1,TRBJ2-3,CSVNYRSGGGDTQYF,TGCAGCGTTAACTACCGGAGCGGGGGCGGCGATACGCAGTATTTT
TRBD1,.,TRBV6-1,TRBJ2-7,CASFQGQGAGEQYF,TGTGCCAGCTTTCAAGGGCAGGGGGCGGGCGAGCAGTACTTC
.,.,TRBV29-1,TRBJ2-7,CSVEEGRAYEQYF,TGCAGCGTTGAAGAGGGCAGGGCCTACGAGCAGTACTTC
TRBD2,.,TRBV28,TRBJ2-4,CASRGLAGVFIQYF,TGTGCCAGCCGGGGACTAGCGGGAGTGTTCATTCAGTACTTC
.,.,TRBV4-3,TRBJ2-7,CASSQEGGAAQYF,TGCGCCAGCAGCCAAGAAGGGGGAGCGGCTCAGTACTTC
.,.,TRBV7-8,TRBJ1-1,CASRPGPGGTEAFF,TGTGCCAGCAGACCGGGCCCTGGGGGGACTGAAGCTTTCTTT